These 25 T cell receptor beta chains share one sample of origin, sequenced in a study of blood T cells in healthy people across ages. The authors ran a second PCR of about 6 to 12 cycles using a sample-barcoded 5' primer and a J-beta primer mix. TCRdb passed the 5' RACE reads through MiXCR, listing each CDR3 protein once. Of 700,000 or so distinct CDR3 sequences listed, around two fifths were seen once; the top ten hold about 30%. The sample taken for sequencing was blood. All receptors come from an elderly man in good health.

This clonotype was observed a handful of times. V and J are TRBV29-1 and TRBJ1-1; D might be TRBD1 (5 bases). V was cut by 3 bases and J by 0 bases, with 8 bases left in between. Germline V gene data show CDR1 as SQVTM and CDR2 as ANQGSEA. The CDR3 loop spans 13 amino acids. CDR3 loop: CSVEAGLNTEAFF. DNA for the CDR3: TGCAGCGTTGAGGCAGGGTTGAACACTGAAGCTTTCTTT.

This clonotype was counted a few times. The rearrangement joins TRBV6-2 or TRBV6-3 to TRBJ2-7; 11 nucleotides align to TRBD2. The V and J ends lost 6 bases and 3 bases, in that order; junction bases with no gene match: 7. Germline V gene lookup returns CDR1 MNHEY and CDR2 SVGEGT. CDR3 length: 15 residues. This CDR3 reads CASSDLAGGFYEQYF. The DNA of the CDR3 is TGTGCCAGCAGCGATCTAGCGGGGGGCTTCTACGAGCAGTACTTC.

The J gene is TRBJ2-3, the V gene TRBV6-1; D possibly uses TRBD1 or TRBD2 (5 bases each). Between the trimmed V and J ends, which lost 5 bases and 6 bases, there was a span of 15 bases. Germline CDR1 MNHNS, CDR2 SASEGT. This CDR3 is 14 amino acids long. CDR3 nucleotides: TGTGCCAGCAGTAATCGGGGCGCGTATGATACGCAGTATTTT. Residues: CASSNRGAYDTQYF.

The V and J genes are TRBV28 and TRBJ2-1; TRBD2 aligns across 7 bases. Looked up from germline, CDR1 is MDHEN and CDR2 is SYDVKM. V trimming: 5 bases; J trimming: 5 bases; junction bases outside the gene matches: 9. CDR3 length equals 15 residues. The CDR3 spells CASSTAPGLNNEQFF. As DNA, the CDR3 is TGTGCCAGCAGTACGGCTCCGGGACTAAACAATGAGCAGTTCTTC. Using reference TRBV28 and TRBJ2-1 for the parts outside the CDR3, the full variable domain is DVKVTQSSRYLVKRTGEKVFLECVQDMDHENMFWYRQDPGLGLRLIYFSYDVKMKEKGDIPEGYSVSREKKERFSLILESASTNQTSMYLCASSTAPGLNNEQFFGPGTRLTVL.

Note on this clonotype: Just one base apart from a much larger clone, this may be a read error. The chain carries TRBV29-1 and TRBJ2-3; unclear D gene. CDR1 is SQVTM and CDR2 is ANQGSEA in the germline V gene. The CDR3 totals 13 residues. V lost 6 bases and J 2 bases, leaving 12 bases between the germline ends. The CDR3 DNA follows: TGCAGCGTCATTGGGCCTGACACAGATACGCAGTATTTT. Translated, it gives CSVIGPDTDTQYF.

The chain uses TRBV27 and TRBJ2-7; D uncertain. V gave up 2 bases and J gave up 2 bases, with 7 bases separating them. The CDR3 consists of 13 residues. CDR1 is MNHEY and CDR2 is SMNVEV in the germline V gene (reference sequence). CDR3 in amino acids: CASSLNSPYEQYF. CDR3 DNA: TGTGCCAGCAGTTTAAACAGCCCCTACGAGCAGTACTTC.

This clonotype was counted only a few times. This rearrangement joins TRBV6-6 to TRBJ2-7; no definite D call. With 2 bases removed from V and 5 bases from J, the gap between germline ends came to 16 bases. CDR3 length: 15 amino acids. In germline, CDR1 is MNHNY, CDR2 SVGAGI (reference sequence). The CDR3, as DNA: TGTGCCAGCAGTTACCCCGGACCGCCGTGGGACGAGCAGTACTTC. It is translated as CASSYPGPPWDEQYF.

This clonotype was seen more than once but under ten times. A much more abundant neighbour one base away suggests this may be a read error. The J gene is TRBJ2-5, the V gene TRBV6-2 or TRBV6-3; D gene ambiguous. V was shortened by 0 bases and J by 7 bases, with 6 bases between the two germline ends. Germline V gene lookup returns CDR1 MNHEY and CDR2 SVGEGT. This CDR3 spans 12 amino acids. CDR3 in amino acids: CASSYSKGTQYF. For the CDR3, the DNA is TGTGCCAGCAGTTACTCGAAGGGGACCCAGTACTTC.

V usage is TRBV6-1 and J usage is TRBJ2-5; the match to TRBD2 covers 8 bases. CDR3 length equals 16 residues. With V trimmed by 1 base and J by 5 bases, 9 bases remained unmatched. CDR1 and CDR2 (germline): MNHNS, SASEGT. CDR3 in amino acids: CASSEGAGGAWETQYF. The CDR3, as DNA: TGTGCCAGCAGTGAAGGGGCGGGGGGTGCTTGGGAGACCCAGTACTTC.

The J gene is TRBJ1-1, the V gene TRBV12-3 or TRBV12-4; 10 nucleotides agree with TRBD1. J was trimmed by 5 bases and V by 5 bases; bases with no gene match: 5. The CDR3 totals 14 residues. CDR3 bases: TGTGCCAGCAGTGGGGGACAGGGGAGGACTGAAGCTTTCTTT. As protein: CASSGGQGRTEAFF.

This clonotype was detected ten times or more. The genes are TRBV14 and TRBJ1-2, with D tentatively TRBD1 (6 bases). The V gene's germline CDR1 is SGHDN and CDR2 FVKESK. This CDR3 spans 15 amino acids. Between the trimmed V and J ends, which lost 0 bases and 5 bases, there was a span of 13 bases. CDR3 in DNA: TGTGCCAGCAGCCAAGATCCAGTAGGGGGTTATGGCTACACCTTC. Translation gives CASSQDPVGGYGYTF.

V and J are TRBV28 and TRBJ2-7; TRBD1 aligns across 9 bases. Trimming at V came to 5 bases and at J to 7 bases, leaving 12 bases not matched to a gene. CDR1 is MDHEN, CDR2 SYDVKM, per germline. The CDR3 sequence is 15 residues long. The CDR3 is CASSETGTGFGEQYF. The CDR3 DNA reads TGTGCCAGCAGTGAGACCGGGACAGGGTTCGGTGAGCAGTACTTC.

This clonotype was picked up many times. The chain is built from TRBV2 and TRBJ2-6; D remains unclear. The V end lost 0 bases, the J end lost 0 bases, and 12 bases lay between the germline ends. In germline, CDR1 is SNHLY, CDR2 FYNNEI. This CDR3 comprises 18 residues. The CDR3 region has the DNA TGTGCCAGCAGTGAAGCTTCTTTCAGCAGCTCTGGGGCCAACGTCCTGACTTTC. Amino acids: CASSEASFSSSGANVLTF. Full variable domain (missing parts from reference TRBV2 and TRBJ2-6): EPEVTQTPSHQVTQMGQEVILRCVPISNHLYFYWYRQILGQKVEFLVSFYNNEISEKSEIFDDQFSVERPDGSNFTLKIRSTKLEDSAMYFCASSEASFSSSGANVLTFGAGSRLTVL.

This chain connects TRBV18 to TRBJ2-7; no clear D. The V end was cut by 2 bases, the J end by 7 bases, with 15 bases between. The CDR3 sequence is 14 residues long. Germline lookup yields CDR1 KGHSH and CDR2 LQKENI. CDR3 region: CASSPVPAESEQYF. CDR3 DNA sequence: TGTGCCAGCTCACCAGTCCCGGCGGAGTCGGAGCAGTACTTC.

This clonotype was detected many times. This chain joins TRBV7-2 and TRBJ2-3, with a weak D call TRBD2 (5 bases). The germline gives CDR1 SGHTA, CDR2 FQGNSA. This CDR3 region has 13 residues. Trimming cost V 1 base and J 5 bases, with 7 bases left between them. The CDR3 region is CASSLVAGDTQYF. Here the CDR3 DNA reads TGTGCCAGCAGCTTAGTCGCGGGAGATACGCAGTATTTT. The variable domain in full, with the rest retrieved from reference TRBV7-2 and TRBJ2-3, is GAGVSQSPSNKVTEKGKDVELRCDPISGHTALYWYRQSLGQGLEFLIYFQGNSAPDKSGLPSDRFSAERTGGSVSTLTIQRTQQEDSAVYLCASSLVAGDTQYFGPGTRLTVL.

This clonotype has a handful of counts. V usage is TRBV4-2 and J usage is TRBJ2-1, with 7 nucleotides matching TRBD2. CDR3 size: 16 residues. Germline assignment: CDR1 LGHNA and CDR2 YNFKEQ. The junction had 11 bases not matched to a gene; V was cut back by 2 bases and J by 7 bases. The CDR3 DNA reads as TGTGCCAGCAGCCAAATCCCTGGACTAGAGACGAATGAGCAGTTCTTC. This gives the protein CASSQIPGLETNEQFF.

This clonotype was counted a few times. The rearrangement links TRBV7-8 to TRBJ1-1; D call uncertain. The CDR3 spans 12 residues. Per the germline V gene, CDR1 is SGHVS and CDR2 is FQNEAQ. Trimming removed 5 bases from V and 3 bases from J, with 7 bases in between. CDR3 DNA: TGTGCCAGCAGCCACGTAGACACTGAAGCTTTCTTT. It yields the protein CASSHVDTEAFF.

The rearrangement uses TRBV20-1 and TRBJ2-7; weak D call: TRBD1 (5 bases). The CDR3 is 16 residues long. The V gene lost 3 bases and the J gene lost 0 bases, with 18 bases spanning the gap. CDR1 is DFQATT and CDR2 is SNEGSKA in the germline V gene (reference sequence). This CDR3 is CSASNGRASNSYEQYF. In DNA, the CDR3 is TGCAGTGCTAGTAACGGCAGGGCGAGTAACTCCTACGAGCAGTACTTC.

This rearrangement joins TRBV2 to TRBJ2-5; D might be TRBD1 (5 bases). The germline gives CDR1 SNHLY, CDR2 FYNNEI. This CDR3 is 18 amino acids long. V shed 4 bases and J shed 0 bases, with 21 bases lying between them. The CDR3 here is CASSGVLGMGRYQETQYF. Written as DNA, the CDR3 is TGTGCCAGCAGTGGCGTGTTGGGGATGGGGCGGTACCAAGAGACCCAGTACTTC.

Of note for this clonotype: With a much larger clone just one base away, this may be a read error. The chain is built from TRBV12-3 or TRBV12-4 and TRBJ2-5; D gene unclear. The CDR3 spans 13 residues. V was pared by 5 bases and J by 7 bases, with 14 bases between. The CDR3 here is CASSVSPSGTQYF. Here the CDR3 DNA reads TGTGCCAGCAGTGTATCCCCGTCTGGGACCCAGTACTTC.

This chain connects TRBV30 to TRBJ1-2; D possibly corresponds to TRBD1 (6 bases). Germline CDR1 reads GTSNPN; CDR2 reads SVGIG (reference sequence). The length of the CDR3 is 15 residues. V was clipped by 0 bases and J by 2 bases, with 13 bases between them. This CDR3 is CAWSVGLGANYGYTF. The CDR3 DNA reads TGTGCCTGGAGTGTAGGGCTGGGGGCAAACTATGGCTACACCTTC.

The sample holds a few counts of this clonotype. This chain links TRBV12-3 or TRBV12-4 with TRBJ2-5; 8 bases align to TRBD1. TRBJ2-7 matches the DNA end more closely, so the J call is doubtful. The CDR3 extends over 15 amino acids. CDR3 sequence: CASSFRQGNIHEQYF. The CDR3 DNA reads TGTGCCAGCAGTTTCCGACAGGGGAATATACACGAGCAGTACTTC.

The chain recombines TRBV7-2 with TRBJ2-4, with D tentatively TRBD1 (7 bases). The CDR3 totals 17 residues. Between the trimmed V and J ends, which lost 1 base and 13 bases, there was a span of 26 bases. From germline, CDR1 is SGHTA and CDR2 FQGNSA. The CDR3 loop is CASSLDRGDSRSYKQYF. The CDR3 DNA is TGTGCCAGCAGCTTAGATAGGGGGGACAGCCGATCCTACAAGCAGTACTTC.

This clonotype was seen only a few times. The chain recombines TRBV7-6 with TRBJ2-7; TRBD1 is a possible D gene (6 bases). Per germline, CDR1 SGHVS and CDR2 FNYEAQ. The CDR3 covers 14 residues. V was cut by 4 bases and J by 1 base, with 11 bases left in between. CDR3 DNA sequence: TGTGCCAGCAGCTATGGGACAAGATCCTACGAGCAGTACTTC. Amino acid sequence: CASSYGTRSYEQYF.

This chain uses TRBV7-2 with TRBJ1-4, with D possibly being TRBD1 (5 bases). The germline V and J ends were trimmed by 4 bases and 8 bases, with 14 bases remaining between them. Germline V gene sequence: CDR1 SGHTA, CDR2 FQGNSA. The CDR3 spans 14 residues. CDR3 bases: TGTGCCAGCAGCTCCGGGACGGTAGGCGAAAAACTGTTTTTT. Translating it yields CASSSGTVGEKLFF.